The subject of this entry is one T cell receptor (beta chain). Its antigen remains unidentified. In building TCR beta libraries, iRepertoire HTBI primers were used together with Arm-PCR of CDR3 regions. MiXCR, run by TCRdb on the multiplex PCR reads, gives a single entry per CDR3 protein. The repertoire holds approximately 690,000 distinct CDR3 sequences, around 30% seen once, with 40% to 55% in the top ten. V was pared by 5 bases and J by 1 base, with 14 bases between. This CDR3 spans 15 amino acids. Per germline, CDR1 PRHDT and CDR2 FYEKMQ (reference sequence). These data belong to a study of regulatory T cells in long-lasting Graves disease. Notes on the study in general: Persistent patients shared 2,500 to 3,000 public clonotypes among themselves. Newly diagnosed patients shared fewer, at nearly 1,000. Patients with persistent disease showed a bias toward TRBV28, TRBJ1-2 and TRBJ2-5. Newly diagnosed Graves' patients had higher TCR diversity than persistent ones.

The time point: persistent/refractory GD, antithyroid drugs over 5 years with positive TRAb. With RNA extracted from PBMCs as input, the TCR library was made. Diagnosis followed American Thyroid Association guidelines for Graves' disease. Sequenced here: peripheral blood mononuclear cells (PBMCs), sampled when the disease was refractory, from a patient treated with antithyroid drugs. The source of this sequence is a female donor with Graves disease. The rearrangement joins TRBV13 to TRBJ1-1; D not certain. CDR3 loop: CASSHPGVGNTEAFF. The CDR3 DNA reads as TGTGCCAGCAGCCACCCTGGGGTGGGGAACACTGAAGCTTTCTTT.